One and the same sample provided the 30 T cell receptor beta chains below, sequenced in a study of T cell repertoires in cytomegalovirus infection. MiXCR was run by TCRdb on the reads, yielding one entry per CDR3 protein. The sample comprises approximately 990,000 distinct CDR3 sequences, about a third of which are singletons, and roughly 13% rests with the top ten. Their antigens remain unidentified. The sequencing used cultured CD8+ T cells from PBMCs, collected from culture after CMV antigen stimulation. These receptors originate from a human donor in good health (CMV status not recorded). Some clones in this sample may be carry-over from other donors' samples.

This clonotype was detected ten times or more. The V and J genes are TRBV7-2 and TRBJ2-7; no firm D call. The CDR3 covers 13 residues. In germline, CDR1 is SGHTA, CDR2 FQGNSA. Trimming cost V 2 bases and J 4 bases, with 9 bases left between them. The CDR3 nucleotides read TGTGCCAGCAGCTTAAACCGACTGTACGAGCAGTACTTC. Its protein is CASSLNRLYEQYF.

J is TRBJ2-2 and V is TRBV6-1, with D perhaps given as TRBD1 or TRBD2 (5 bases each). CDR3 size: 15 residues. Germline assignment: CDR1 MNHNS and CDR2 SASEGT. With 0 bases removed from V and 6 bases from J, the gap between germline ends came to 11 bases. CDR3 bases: TGTGCCAGCAGTGAAGCGGGGGTCCCGGCCGGGGAGCTGTTTTTT. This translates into CASSEAGVPAGELFF.

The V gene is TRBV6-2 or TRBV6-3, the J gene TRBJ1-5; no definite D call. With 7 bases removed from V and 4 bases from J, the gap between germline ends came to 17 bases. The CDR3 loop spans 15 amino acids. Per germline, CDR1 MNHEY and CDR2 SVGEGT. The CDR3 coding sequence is TGTGCCAGCACCTCGCGGGCTCCCGGAAATCAGCCCCAGCATTTT. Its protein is CASTSRAPGNQPQHF.

CDR3 sequence: CASTMSRRGYTGELFF. Written as DNA, the CDR3 is TGTGCCAGCACCATGTCGCGACGCGGCTACACCGGGGAGCTGTTTTTT. V and J are TRBV6-2 or TRBV6-3 and TRBJ2-2; D remains unclear. Germline values: CDR1 MNHEY, CDR2 SVGEGT. The germline V and J ends were trimmed by 7 bases and 3 bases, with 18 bases remaining between them. The CDR3 has 16 amino acids.

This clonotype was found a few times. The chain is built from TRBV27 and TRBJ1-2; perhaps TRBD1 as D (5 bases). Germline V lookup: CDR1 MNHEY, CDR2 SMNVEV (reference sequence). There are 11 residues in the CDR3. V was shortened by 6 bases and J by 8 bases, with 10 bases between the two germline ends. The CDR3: CASRQGQGYTF. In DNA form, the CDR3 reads TGTGCCAGCAGGCAGGGCCAAGGCTACACCTTC.

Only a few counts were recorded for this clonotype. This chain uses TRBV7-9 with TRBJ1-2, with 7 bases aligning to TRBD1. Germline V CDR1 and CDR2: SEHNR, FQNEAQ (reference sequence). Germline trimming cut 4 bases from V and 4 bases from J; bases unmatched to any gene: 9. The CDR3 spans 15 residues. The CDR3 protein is CASSSIDRETYGYTF. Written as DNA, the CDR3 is TGTGCCAGCAGCTCAATCGACAGGGAAACCTATGGCTACACCTTC.

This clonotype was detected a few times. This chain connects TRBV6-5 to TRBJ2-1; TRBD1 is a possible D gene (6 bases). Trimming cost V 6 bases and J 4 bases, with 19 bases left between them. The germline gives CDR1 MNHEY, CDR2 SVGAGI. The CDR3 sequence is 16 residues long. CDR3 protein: CASSPTGQSIYNEQFF. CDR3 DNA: TGTGCCAGCAGCCCAACCGGACAGTCAATTTACAATGAGCAGTTCTTC.

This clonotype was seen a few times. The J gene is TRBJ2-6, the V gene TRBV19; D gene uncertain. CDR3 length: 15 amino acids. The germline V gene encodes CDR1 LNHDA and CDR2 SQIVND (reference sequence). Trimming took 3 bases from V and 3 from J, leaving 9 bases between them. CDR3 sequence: CASSITGFGANVLTF. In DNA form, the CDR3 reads TGTGCCAGTAGTATTACCGGATTTGGGGCCAACGTCCTGACTTTC.

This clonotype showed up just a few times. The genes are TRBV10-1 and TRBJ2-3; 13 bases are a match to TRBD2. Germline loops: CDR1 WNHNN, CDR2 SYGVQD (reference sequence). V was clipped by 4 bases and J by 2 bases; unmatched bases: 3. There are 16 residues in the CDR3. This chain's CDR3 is CASSAGLAGFTDTQYF. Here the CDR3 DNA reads TGCGCCAGCAGTGCGGGACTAGCGGGGTTCACAGATACGCAGTATTTT.

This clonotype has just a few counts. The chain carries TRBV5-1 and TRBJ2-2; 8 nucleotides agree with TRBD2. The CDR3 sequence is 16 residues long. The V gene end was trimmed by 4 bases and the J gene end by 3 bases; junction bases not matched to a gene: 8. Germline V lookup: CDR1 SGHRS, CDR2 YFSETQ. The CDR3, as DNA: TGCGCCAGCAGCGAGACCGGGACTAGTCACACCGGGGAGCTGTTTTTT. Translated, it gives CASSETGTSHTGELFF.

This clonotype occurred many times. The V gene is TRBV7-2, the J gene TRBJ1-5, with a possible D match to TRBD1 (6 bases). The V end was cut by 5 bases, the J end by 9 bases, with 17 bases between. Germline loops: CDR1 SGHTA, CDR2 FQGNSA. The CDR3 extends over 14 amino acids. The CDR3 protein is CASSKGGQSRPQHF. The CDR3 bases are TGTGCCAGCAGCAAAGGGGGGCAGTCTAGGCCCCAGCATTTT.

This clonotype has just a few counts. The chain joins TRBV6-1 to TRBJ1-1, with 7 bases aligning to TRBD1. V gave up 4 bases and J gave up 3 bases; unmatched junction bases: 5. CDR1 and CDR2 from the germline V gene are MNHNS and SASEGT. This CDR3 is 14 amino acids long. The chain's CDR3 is CASSGQGKDTEAFF. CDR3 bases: TGTGCCAGCAGTGGACAGGGAAAGGACACTGAAGCTTTCTTT.

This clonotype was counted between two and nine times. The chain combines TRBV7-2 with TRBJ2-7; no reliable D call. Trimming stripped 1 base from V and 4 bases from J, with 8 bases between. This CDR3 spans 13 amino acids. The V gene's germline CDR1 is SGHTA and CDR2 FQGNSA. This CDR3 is CASSLGAIYEQYV. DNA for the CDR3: TGTGCCAGCAGCTTAGGCGCTATTTACGAGCAGTACGTC.

The CDR3 nucleotides are TGTGCCACCAGTGCTAGAGCCTACACCGGGGAGCTGTTTTTT. It translates to CATSARAYTGELFF. The rearrangement joins TRBV24-1 to TRBJ2-2, with D unresolved. Germline CDR1 reads KGHDR; CDR2 reads SFDVKD. The CDR3 is made up of 14 amino acids. Trimming shortened V by 5 bases and J by 3 bases, and 9 bases separated the two germline ends.

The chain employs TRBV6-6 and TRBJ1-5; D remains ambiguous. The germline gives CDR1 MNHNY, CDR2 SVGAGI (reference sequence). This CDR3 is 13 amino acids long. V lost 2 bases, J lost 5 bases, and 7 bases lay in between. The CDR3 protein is CASSYVLDQPQHF. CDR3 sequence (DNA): TGTGCCAGCAGTTACGTTTTGGATCAGCCCCAGCATTTT.

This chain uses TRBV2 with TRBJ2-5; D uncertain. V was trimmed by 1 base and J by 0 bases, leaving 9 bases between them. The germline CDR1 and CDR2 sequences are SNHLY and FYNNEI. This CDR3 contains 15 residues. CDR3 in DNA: TGTGCCAGCAGTGAAGGGCTCCAGTACCAAGAGACCCAGTACTTC. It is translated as CASSEGLQYQETQYF.

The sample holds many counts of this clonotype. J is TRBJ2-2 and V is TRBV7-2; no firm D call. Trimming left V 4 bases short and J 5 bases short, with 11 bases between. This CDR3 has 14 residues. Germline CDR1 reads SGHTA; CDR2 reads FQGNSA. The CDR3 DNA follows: TGTGCCAGCAGCTCTTGGGTGACGACCGGGGAGCTGTTTTTT. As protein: CASSSWVTTGELFF.

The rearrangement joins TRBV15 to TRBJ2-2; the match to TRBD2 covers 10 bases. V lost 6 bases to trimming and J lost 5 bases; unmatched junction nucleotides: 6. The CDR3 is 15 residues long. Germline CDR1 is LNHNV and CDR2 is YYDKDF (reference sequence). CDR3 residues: CATRVAGGQTGELFF. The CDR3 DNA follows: TGTGCCACCAGAGTAGCGGGGGGCCAGACCGGGGAGCTGTTTTTT. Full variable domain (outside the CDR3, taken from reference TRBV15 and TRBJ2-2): DAMVIQNPRYQVTQFGKPVTLSCSQTLNHNVMYWYQQKSSQAPKLLFHYYDKDFNNEADTPDNFQSRRPNTSFCFLDIRSPGLGDTAMYLCATRVAGGQTGELFFGEGSRLTVL.

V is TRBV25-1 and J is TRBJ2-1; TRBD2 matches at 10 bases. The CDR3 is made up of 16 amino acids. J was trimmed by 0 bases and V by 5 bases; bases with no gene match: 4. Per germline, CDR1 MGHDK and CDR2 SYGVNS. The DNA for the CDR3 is TGTGCCAGCAGTCAGCGGGGGGGCCGCTCCTACAATGAGCAGTTCTTC. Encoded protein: CASSQRGGRSYNEQFF.

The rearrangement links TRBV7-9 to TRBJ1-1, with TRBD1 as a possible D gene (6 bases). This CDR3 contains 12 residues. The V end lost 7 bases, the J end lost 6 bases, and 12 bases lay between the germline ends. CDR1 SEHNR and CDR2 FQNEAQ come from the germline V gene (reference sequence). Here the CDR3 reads CASTHTGPEAFF. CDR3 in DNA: TGTGCCAGCACCCACACAGGGCCTGAAGCTTTCTTT. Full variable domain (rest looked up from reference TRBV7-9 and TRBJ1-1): DTGVSQNPRHKITKRGQNVTFRCDPISEHNRLYWYRQTLGQGPEFLTYFQNEAQLEKSRLLSDRFSAERPKGSFSTLEIQRTEQGDSAMYLCASTHTGPEAFFGQGTRLTVV.

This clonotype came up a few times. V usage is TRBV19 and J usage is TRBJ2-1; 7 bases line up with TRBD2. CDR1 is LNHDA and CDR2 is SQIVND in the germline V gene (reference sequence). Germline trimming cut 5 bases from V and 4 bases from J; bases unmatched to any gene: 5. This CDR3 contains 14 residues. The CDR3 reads CASSYQRGYNEQFF. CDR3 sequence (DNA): TGTGCCAGTAGTTACCAGCGGGGTTACAATGAGCAGTTCTTC.

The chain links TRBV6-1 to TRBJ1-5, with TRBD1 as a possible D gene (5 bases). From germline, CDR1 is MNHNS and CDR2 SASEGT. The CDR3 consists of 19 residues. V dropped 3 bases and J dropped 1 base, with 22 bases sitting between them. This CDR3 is CASSDGDPKWILSNQPQHF. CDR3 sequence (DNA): TGTGCCAGCAGTGATGGGGACCCCAAGTGGATTTTAAGCAATCAGCCCCAGCATTTT.

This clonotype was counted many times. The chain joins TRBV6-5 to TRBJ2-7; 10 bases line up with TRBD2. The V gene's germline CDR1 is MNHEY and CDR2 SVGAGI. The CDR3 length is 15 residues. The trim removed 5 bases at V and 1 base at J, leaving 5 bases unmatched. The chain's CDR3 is CASSRTSGSSYEQYF. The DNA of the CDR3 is TGTGCCAGCAGTCGGACTAGCGGTTCGTCCTACGAGCAGTACTTC.

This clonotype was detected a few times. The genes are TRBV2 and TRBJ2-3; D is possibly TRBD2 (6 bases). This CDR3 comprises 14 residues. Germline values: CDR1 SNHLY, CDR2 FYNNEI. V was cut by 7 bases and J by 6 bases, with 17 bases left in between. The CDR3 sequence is CASKIYGGQDTQYF. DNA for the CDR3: TGTGCCAGCAAGATCTACGGGGGTCAGGATACGCAGTATTTT.

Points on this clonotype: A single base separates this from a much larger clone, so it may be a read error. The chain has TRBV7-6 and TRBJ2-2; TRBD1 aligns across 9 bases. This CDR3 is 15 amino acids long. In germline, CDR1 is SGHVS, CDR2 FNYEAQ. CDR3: CAGSFGTGSGRELFF. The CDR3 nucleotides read TGTGCCGGCAGCTTTGGGACAGGGTCCGGCCGGGAGCTGTTTTTT.

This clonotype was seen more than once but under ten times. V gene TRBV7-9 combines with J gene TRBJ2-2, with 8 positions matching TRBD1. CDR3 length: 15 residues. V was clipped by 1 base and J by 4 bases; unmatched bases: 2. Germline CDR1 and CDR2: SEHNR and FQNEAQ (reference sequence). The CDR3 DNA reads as TGTGCCAGCAGCTTAGAGGACAGGGCCACCGGGGAGCTGTTTTTT. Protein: CASSLEDRATGELFF.

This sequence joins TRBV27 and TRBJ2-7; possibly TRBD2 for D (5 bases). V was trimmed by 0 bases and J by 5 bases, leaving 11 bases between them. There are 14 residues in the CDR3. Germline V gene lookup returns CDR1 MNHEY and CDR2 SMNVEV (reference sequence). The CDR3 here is CASSLSRLADEQYF. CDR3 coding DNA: TGTGCCAGCAGTTTATCACGGCTAGCCGACGAGCAGTACTTC.

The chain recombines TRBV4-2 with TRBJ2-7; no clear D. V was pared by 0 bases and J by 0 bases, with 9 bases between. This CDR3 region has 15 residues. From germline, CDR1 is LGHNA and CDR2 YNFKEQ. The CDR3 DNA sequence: TGTGCCAGCAGCCAAGAGTTCAGAAGCTCCTACGAGCAGTACGTC. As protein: CASSQEFRSSYEQYV.

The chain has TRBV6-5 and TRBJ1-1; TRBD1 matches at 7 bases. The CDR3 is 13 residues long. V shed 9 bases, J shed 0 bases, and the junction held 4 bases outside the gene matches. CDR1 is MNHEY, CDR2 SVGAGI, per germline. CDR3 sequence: CASHRGMNTEAFF. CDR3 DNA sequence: TGTGCCAGTCACAGGGGCATGAACACTGAAGCTTTCTTT.

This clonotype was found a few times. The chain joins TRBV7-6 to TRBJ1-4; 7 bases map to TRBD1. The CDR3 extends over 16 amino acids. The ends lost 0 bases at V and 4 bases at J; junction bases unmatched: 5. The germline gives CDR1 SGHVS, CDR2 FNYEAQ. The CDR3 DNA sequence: TGTGCCAGCAGCTTAGCGGCGGACAGGTATAATGAAAAACTGTTTTTT. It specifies CASSLAADRYNEKLFF.